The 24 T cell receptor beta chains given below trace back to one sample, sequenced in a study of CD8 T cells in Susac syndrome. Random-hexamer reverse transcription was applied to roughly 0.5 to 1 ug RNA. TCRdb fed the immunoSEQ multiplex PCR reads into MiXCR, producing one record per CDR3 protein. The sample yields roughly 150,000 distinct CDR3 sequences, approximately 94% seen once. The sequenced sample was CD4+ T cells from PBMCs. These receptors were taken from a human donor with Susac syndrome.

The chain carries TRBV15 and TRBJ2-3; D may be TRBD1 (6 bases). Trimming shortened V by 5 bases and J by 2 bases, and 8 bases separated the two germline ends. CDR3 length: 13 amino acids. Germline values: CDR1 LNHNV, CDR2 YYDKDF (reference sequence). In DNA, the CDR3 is TGTGCCACCAGCGTGGGGGCCACAGATACGCAGTATTTT. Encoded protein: CATSVGATDTQYF.

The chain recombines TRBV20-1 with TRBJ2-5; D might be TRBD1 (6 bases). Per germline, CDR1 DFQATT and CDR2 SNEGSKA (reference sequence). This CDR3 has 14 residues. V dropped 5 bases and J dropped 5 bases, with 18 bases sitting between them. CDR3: CSASRDMLRETQYF. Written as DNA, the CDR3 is TGCAGTGCTTCTCGGGACATGCTCAGGGAGACCCAGTACTTC.

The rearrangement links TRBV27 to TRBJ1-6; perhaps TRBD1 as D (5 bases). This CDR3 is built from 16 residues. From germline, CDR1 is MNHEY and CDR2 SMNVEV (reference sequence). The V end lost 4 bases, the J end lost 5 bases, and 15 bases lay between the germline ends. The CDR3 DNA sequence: TGTGCCAGCAGTTCGCCGACAGTCCGAAATAATTCACCCCTCCACTTT. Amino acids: CASSSPTVRNNSPLHF.

DNA of the CDR3: TGTGCCAGCAGCTCAGGGTCTGGCTACACCTTC. This translates into CASSSGSGYTF. The gene calls are TRBV6-5 and TRBJ1-2; the D gene is possibly TRBD1 (5 bases). V was clipped by 6 bases and J by 7 bases, with 9 bases between them. CDR3 size: 11 residues. CDR1 MNHEY and CDR2 SVGAGI come from the germline V gene.

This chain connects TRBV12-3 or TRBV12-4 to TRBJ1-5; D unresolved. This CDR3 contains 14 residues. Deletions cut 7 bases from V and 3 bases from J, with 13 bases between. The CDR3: CASNRDGYNQPQHF. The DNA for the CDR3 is TGTGCCAGCAACCGAGACGGCTACAATCAGCCCCAGCATTTT.

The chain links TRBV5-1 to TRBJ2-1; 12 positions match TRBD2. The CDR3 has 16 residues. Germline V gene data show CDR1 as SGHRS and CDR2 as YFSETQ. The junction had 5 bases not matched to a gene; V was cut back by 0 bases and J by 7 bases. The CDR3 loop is CASSLELAGGVNEQFF. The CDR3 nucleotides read TGCGCCAGCAGCTTGGAACTAGCGGGAGGAGTAAATGAGCAGTTCTTC.

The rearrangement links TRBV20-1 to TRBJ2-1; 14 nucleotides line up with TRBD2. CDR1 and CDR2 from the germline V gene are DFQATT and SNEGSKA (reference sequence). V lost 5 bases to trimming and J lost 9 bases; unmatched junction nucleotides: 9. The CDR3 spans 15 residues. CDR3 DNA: TGCAGTGCTCGAGCCGGGACTAGCGGGAGCCTTGAGCAGTTCTTC. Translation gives CSARAGTSGSLEQFF.

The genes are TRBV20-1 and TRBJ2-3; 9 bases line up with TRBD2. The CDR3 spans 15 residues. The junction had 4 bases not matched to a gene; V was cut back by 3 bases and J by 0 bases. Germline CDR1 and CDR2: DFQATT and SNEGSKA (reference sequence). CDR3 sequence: CSASPTSGSTDTQYF. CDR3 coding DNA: TGCAGTGCTAGTCCGACTAGCGGCAGCACAGATACGCAGTATTTT.

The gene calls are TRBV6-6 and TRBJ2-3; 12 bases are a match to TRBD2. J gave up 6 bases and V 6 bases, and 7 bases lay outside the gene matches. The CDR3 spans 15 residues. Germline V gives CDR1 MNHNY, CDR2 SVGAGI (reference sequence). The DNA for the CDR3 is TGTGCCAGCAGACGCGGACTAGCGGGGAATGATACGCAGTATTTT. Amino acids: CASRRGLAGNDTQYF.

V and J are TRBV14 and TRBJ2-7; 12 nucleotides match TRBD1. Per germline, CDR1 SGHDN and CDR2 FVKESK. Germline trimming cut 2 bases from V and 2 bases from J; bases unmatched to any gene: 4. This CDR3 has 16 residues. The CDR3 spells CASSQFRDRGPYEQYF. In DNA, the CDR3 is TGTGCCAGCAGCCAATTCCGGGACAGGGGGCCCTACGAGCAGTACTTC.

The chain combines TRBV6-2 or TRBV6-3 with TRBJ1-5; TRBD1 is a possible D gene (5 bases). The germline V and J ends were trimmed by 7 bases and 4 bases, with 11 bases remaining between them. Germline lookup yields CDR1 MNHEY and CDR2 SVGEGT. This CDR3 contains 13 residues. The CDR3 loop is CASTERGNQPQHF. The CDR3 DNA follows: TGTGCCAGCACCGAACGGGGGAATCAGCCCCAGCATTTT.

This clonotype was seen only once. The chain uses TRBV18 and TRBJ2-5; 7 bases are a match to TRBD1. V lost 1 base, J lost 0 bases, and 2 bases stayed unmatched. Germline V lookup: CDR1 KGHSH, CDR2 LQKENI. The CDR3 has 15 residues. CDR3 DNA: TGTGCCAGCTCACCACTGGGACAGAACCAAGAGACCCAGTACTTC. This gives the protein CASSPLGQNQETQYF.

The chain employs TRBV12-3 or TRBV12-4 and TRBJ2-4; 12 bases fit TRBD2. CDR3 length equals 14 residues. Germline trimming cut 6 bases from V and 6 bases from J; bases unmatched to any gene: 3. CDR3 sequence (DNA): TGTGCCAGCAGCCTAGCGGGAGGGGGAAACATTCAGTACTTC. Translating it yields CASSLAGGGNIQYF.

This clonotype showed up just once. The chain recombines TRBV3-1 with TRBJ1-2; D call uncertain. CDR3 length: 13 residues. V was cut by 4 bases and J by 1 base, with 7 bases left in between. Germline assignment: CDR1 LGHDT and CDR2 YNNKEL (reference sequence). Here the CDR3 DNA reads TGTGCCAGCAGCCGAGCGAATAACTATGGCTACACCTTC. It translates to CASSRANNYGYTF.

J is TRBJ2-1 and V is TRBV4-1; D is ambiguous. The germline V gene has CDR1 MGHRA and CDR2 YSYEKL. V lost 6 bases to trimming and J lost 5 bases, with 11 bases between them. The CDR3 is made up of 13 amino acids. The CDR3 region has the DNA TGCGCCAGCAGTTTCGGTGAAGACAATGAGCAGTTCTTC. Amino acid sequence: CASSFGEDNEQFF.

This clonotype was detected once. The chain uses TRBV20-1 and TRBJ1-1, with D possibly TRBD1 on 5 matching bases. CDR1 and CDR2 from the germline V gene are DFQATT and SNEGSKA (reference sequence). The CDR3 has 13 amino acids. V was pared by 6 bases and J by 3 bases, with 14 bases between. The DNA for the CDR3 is TGCAGTGCGATGACAGCTCTACACACTGAAGCTTTCTTT. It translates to CSAMTALHTEAFF.

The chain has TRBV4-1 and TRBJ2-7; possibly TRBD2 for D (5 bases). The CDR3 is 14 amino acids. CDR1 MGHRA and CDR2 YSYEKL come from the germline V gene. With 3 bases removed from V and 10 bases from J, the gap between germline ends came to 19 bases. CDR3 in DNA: TGCGCCAGCAGCCAGCTCCACGGGGTCATGGCCCAGTACTTC. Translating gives CASSQLHGVMAQYF.

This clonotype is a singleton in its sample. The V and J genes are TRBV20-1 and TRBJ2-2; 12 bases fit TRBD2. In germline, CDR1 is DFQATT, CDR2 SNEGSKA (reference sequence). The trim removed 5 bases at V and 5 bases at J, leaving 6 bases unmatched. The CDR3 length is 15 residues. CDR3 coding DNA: TGCAGTGCTTGGACTAGCGGGGAGGGAACCGGGGAGCTGTTTTTT. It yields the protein CSAWTSGEGTGELFF.

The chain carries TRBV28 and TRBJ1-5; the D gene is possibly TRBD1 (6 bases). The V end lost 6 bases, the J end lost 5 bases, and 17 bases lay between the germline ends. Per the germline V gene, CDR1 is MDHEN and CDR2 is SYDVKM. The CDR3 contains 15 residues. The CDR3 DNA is TGTGCCAGCAGCACCGATCGACGGGGGCATCAGCCCCAGCATTTT. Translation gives CASSTDRRGHQPQHF.

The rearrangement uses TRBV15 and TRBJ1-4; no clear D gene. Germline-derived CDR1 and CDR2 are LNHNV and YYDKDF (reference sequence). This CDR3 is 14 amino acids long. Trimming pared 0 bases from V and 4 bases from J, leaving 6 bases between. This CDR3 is CATSRDPLNEKLFF. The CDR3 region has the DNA TGTGCCACCAGCAGAGATCCCCTTAATGAAAAACTGTTTTTT. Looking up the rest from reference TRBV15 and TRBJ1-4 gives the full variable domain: DAMVIQNPRYQVTQFGKPVTLSCSQTLNHNVMYWYQQKSSQAPKLLFHYYDKDFNNEADTPDNFQSRRPNTSFCFLDIRSPGLGDTAMYLCATSRDPLNEKLFFGSGTQLSVL.

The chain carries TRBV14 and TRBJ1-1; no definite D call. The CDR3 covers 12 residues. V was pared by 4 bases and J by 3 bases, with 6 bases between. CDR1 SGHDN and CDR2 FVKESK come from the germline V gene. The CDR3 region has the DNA TGTGCCAGCAGCCGCTTGTACACTGAAGCTTTCTTT. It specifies CASSRLYTEAFF.

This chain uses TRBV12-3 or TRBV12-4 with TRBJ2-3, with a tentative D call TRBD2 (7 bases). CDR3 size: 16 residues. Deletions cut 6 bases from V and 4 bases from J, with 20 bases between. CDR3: CASSQVPGGGPDTQYF. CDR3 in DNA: TGTGCCAGCAGCCAAGTACCCGGCGGGGGCCCAGATACGCAGTATTTT.

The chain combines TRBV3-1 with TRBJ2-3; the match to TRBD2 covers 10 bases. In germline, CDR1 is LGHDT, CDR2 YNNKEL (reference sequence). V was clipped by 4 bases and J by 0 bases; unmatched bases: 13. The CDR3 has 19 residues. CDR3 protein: CASSPDFSGGIQSTDTQYF. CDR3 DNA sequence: TGTGCCAGCAGCCCCGACTTTAGCGGGGGGATACAAAGCACAGATACGCAGTATTTT.

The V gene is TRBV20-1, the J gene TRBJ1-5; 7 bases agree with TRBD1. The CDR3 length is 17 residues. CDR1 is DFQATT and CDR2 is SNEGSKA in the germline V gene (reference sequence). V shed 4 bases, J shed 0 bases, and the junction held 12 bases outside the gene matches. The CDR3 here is CSANRDRNPYSNQPQHF. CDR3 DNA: TGCAGTGCTAACCGGGACAGAAATCCTTATAGCAATCAGCCCCAGCATTTT.